This T cell receptor (beta chain) stems from a study of shared clonotypes between healthy human individuals. Study-wide points: Large depth notwithstanding, sorted-subset sequencing proved incomplete by rarefaction. Non-shared clonotypes had lower generation probabilities than those shared by all four donors. A generally larger estimated richness was seen in naive subsets than in memory subsets.

Under the authors' procedure: Filtering differed, since immunoSEQ gave only junction sequences and no quality scores. TCRdb's table, derived via immunoSEQ multiplex PCR, lists solely in-frame clones and lacks some. D and trimming were read from the DNA, whereas the V and J calls and clone size are those reported in that table. The sample lists 2 million or so clones; about 95% were seen once. CD45RO-negative cells were positively selected for CCR7, leaving out terminally differentiated effector memory CD45RA+ cells. Points on this clone: The target antigen is unknown.

Germline-derived CDR1 and CDR2 are MDHEN and SYDVKM. Trimming cost V 2 bases and J 1 base, with 2 bases left between them. CDR3 length equals 13 residues. This TCR was sampled from a man aged 18 to 29 in good health. The sequenced sample was naive CD8+ T cells sorted from blood. The chain recombines TRBV28 with TRBJ2-2; D gene uncertain. CDR3 protein: CASSLKNTGELFF. The CDR3 bases are TGTGCCAGCAGTTTAAAGAACACCGGGGAGCTGTTTTTT.